The 26 T cell receptor beta chains reported below all come from one sample, sequenced in a study of T cell responses to AZD1222 COVID-19 vaccine. Method: immunoSEQ multiplex PCR; TCRdb's copy keeps in-frame clones and lacks some. The sample comprises 100,000 to 150,000 clones, more than 80% of which are singletons, and 1.5% to 1.9% rests with the top ten. The source material was peripheral blood, sampled on day 0 of AZD1222 vaccination. Every receptor here comes from an adult in good health.

This rearrangement joins TRBV6-2 or TRBV6-3 to TRBJ2-3; 14 bases match TRBD2. The V gene's germline CDR1 is MNHEY and CDR2 SVGEGT. The CDR3 extends over 17 amino acids. V shed 5 bases, J shed 4 bases, and the junction held 8 bases outside the gene matches. CDR3 protein: CASSPGTSGSIPDTQYF. CDR3 sequence (DNA): TGTGCCAGCAGTCCGGGGACTAGCGGGAGTATCCCAGATACGCAGTATTTT.

The V call is TRBV10-3, the J call TRBJ1-2, with D unresolved. Trimming cost V 2 bases and J 0 bases, with 7 bases left between them. Germline V gene lookup returns CDR1 ENHRY and CDR2 SYGVKD. CDR3 size: 14 residues. The CDR3 sequence: CAISEGRSNYGYTF. DNA of the CDR3: TGTGCCATCAGTGAGGGACGGTCTAACTATGGCTACACCTTC.

The chain joins TRBV6-2 or TRBV6-3 to TRBJ1-2; possible D gene TRBD1, 5 bases. V gave up 1 base and J gave up 0 bases, with 12 bases separating them. Per the germline V gene, CDR1 is MNHEY and CDR2 is SVGEGT. There are 16 residues in the CDR3. The CDR3 bases are TGTGCCAGCAGTTACTGGACACCGGAAGCTAACTATGGCTACACCTTC. Protein: CASSYWTPEANYGYTF.

V is TRBV11-3 and J is TRBJ1-1; D gene ambiguous. CDR3 length equals 14 residues. V was pared by 2 bases and J by 1 base, with 8 bases between. The germline V gene encodes CDR1 SGHNT and CDR2 YENEEA. The DNA of the CDR3 is TGTGCCAGCAGCTTATCGGAAAGGAACACTGAAGCTTTCTTT. Translation: CASSLSERNTEAFF.

The V and J genes are TRBV19 and TRBJ2-7; TRBD1 might be the D (5 bases). Germline loops: CDR1 LNHDA, CDR2 SQIVND (reference sequence). V was trimmed by 3 bases and J by 3 bases, leaving 12 bases between them. CDR3 length equals 14 residues. The CDR3 sequence is CASSILSGHYEQYF. Written as DNA, the CDR3 is TGTGCCAGTAGTATCCTTTCAGGACACTACGAGCAGTACTTC.

The chain recombines TRBV7-8 with TRBJ1-1; 10 nucleotides agree with TRBD1. Germline V gene data show CDR1 as SGHVS and CDR2 as FQNEAQ. This CDR3 contains 14 residues. V was clipped by 5 bases and J by 4 bases; unmatched bases: 4. CDR3: CASSTGTGATEAFF. The DNA of the CDR3 is TGTGCCAGCAGCACCGGGACAGGGGCCACTGAAGCTTTCTTT.

The chain links TRBV13 to TRBJ2-2, with D perhaps matching TRBD1 (6 bases). The germline V and J ends were trimmed by 4 bases and 6 bases, with 24 bases remaining between them. CDR1 is PRHDT, CDR2 FYEKMQ, per germline (reference sequence). This CDR3 contains 18 residues. CDR3 bases: TGTGCCAGCAGCTCGGACGCCCGCCCAGCTGGGGGCGCCGGGGAGCTGTTTTTT. It specifies CASSSDARPAGGAGELFF.

The chain couples TRBV19 to TRBJ2-7; a weak D match, TRBD1 (6 bases). The CDR3 has 14 amino acids. Germline loops: CDR1 LNHDA, CDR2 SQIVND (reference sequence). V was trimmed by 1 base and J by 2 bases, leaving 9 bases between them. CDR3: CASSIGKGAYEQYF. The CDR3 bases are TGTGCCAGTAGTATAGGAAAGGGGGCCTACGAGCAGTACTTC.

The count of this clone is one. Other DNA variants within this sample encode the same CDR3. This rearrangement joins TRBV7-9 to TRBJ1-5; TRBD1 agrees at 7 bases. The trim removed 1 base at V and 4 bases at J, leaving 1 base unmatched. The length of the CDR3 is 14 residues. CDR1 SEHNR and CDR2 FQNEAQ come from the germline V gene (reference sequence). The CDR3, as DNA: TGTGCCAGCAGCTTAGGGACAGGAAATCAGCCCCAGCATTTT. Translation: CASSLGTGNQPQHF.

The chain has TRBV27 and TRBJ2-4; TRBD1 might be the D (6 bases). V was shortened by 6 bases and J by 2 bases, with 14 bases between the two germline ends. CDR3 length: 15 amino acids. Germline assignment: CDR1 MNHEY and CDR2 SMNVEV (reference sequence). CDR3 sequence: CASRLSGATKNIQYF. Written as DNA, the CDR3 is TGTGCCAGCAGACTCTCAGGGGCAACCAAAAACATTCAGTACTTC.

This clone has only one observation. The V gene is TRBV18, the J gene TRBJ2-7; maybe TRBD1 (6 bases). The germline gives CDR1 KGHSH, CDR2 LQKENI. The CDR3 extends over 17 amino acids. V was clipped by 5 bases and J by 2 bases, with 22 bases between them. In DNA form, the CDR3 reads TGTGCCAGCTCATCGGAAAGGACAGCACATAACCCCTACGAGCAGTACTTC. This gives the protein CASSSERTAHNPYEQYF.

The rearrangement links TRBV19 to TRBJ1-1, with D possibly TRBD1 on 6 matching bases. This CDR3 has 16 amino acids. Looked up from germline, CDR1 is LNHDA and CDR2 is SQIVND (reference sequence). V was shortened by 8 bases and J by 3 bases, with 22 bases between the two germline ends. The CDR3 region has the DNA TGTGCCAGTTGGGCGGTGGGGGCCCCAAAGGACACTGAAGCTTTCTTT. Encoded protein: CASWAVGAPKDTEAFF.

The rearrangement uses TRBV3-1 (or the pseudogene TRBV3-2) and TRBJ2-1, with 10 bases fitting TRBD2. The junction had 11 bases not matched to a gene; V was cut back by 0 bases and J by 6 bases. CDR1 is LGHDT, CDR2 YNNKEL, per germline (reference sequence). The CDR3 is made up of 18 amino acids. Written as DNA, the CDR3 is TGTGCCAGCAGCCAAGATACGCCCCGGCTAGCGGGAGTCAATGAGCAGTTCTTC. Its translation is CASSQDTPRLAGVNEQFF.

V is TRBV5-4 and J is TRBJ2-5; possibly TRBD2 for D (5 bases). V was pared by 1 base and J by 3 bases, with 13 bases between. Germline assignment: CDR1 SGHNT and CDR2 YYREEE (reference sequence). This CDR3 is 15 amino acids long. Written as DNA, the CDR3 is TGTGCCAGCAGCTTGTATTATTCGGGGAAAGAGACCCAGTACTTC. It specifies CASSLYYSGKETQYF.

The CDR3 here is CASNAGQGTLEAFF. CDR3 coding DNA: TGTGCCAGCAATGCCGGACAGGGAACTTTAGAAGCTTTCTTT. The V and J genes are TRBV6-5 and TRBJ1-1, with 8 bases matching TRBD1. Trimming removed 7 bases from V and 8 bases from J; junction bases left unmatched: 12. CDR1 and CDR2 from the germline V gene are MNHEY and SVGAGI. This CDR3 has 14 residues.

The chain employs TRBV6-6 and TRBJ1-5; weak D call: TRBD1 (5 bases). The CDR3 spans 19 residues. The germline gives CDR1 MNHNY, CDR2 SVGAGI (reference sequence). V gave up 5 bases and J gave up 0 bases, with 23 bases separating them. The CDR3 nucleotides read TGTGCCAGCAGTCATCCGATGACAGAGAATCCTAATAGCAATCAGCCCCAGCATTTT. Amino acid sequence: CASSHPMTENPNSNQPQHF.

This chain joins TRBV7-9 and TRBJ1-2, with D perhaps matching TRBD1 (6 bases). Germline CDR1 reads SEHNR; CDR2 reads FQNEAQ (reference sequence). V was trimmed by 1 base and J by 8 bases, leaving 14 bases between them. This CDR3 contains 14 residues. The CDR3 nucleotides read TGTGCCAGCAGCTTAGGGACAGCGGAACCGGGCTACACCTTC. Its protein is CASSLGTAEPGYTF.

This clone appeared a few times. J is TRBJ2-1 and V is TRBV21-1; the table's TRBD1 call for D was not verified on the DNA. TRBV21-1 is a pseudogene. CDR3 length equals 13 residues. The CDR3 DNA reads TGTGCCAGCAGCCATACAGGAGTAGGCGAGCAGTTCTTC. Its translation is CASSHTGVGEQFF.

V is TRBV3-1 (or the pseudogene TRBV3-2) and J is TRBJ2-7; tentatively, D is TRBD2 (5 bases). V dropped 4 bases and J dropped 3 bases, with 19 bases sitting between them. This CDR3 is built from 16 residues. Looked up from germline, CDR1 is LGHDT and CDR2 is YNNKEL (reference sequence). In DNA form, the CDR3 reads TGTGCCAGCAGCCGCGGTCCGCAGAGGGTTTACTACGAGCAGTACTTC. This codes for CASSRGPQRVYYEQYF.

The V call is TRBV4-1, the J call TRBJ1-5, with D perhaps TRBD1 (5 bases). The CDR3 length is 15 residues. V was pared by 1 base and J by 9 bases, with 16 bases between. The germline CDR1 and CDR2 sequences are MGHRA and YSYEKL. The CDR3 DNA reads TGCGCCAGCAGCCAAGGAGGGACGGCCTTAGGGCCCCAGCATTTT. Encoded protein: CASSQGGTALGPQHF.

Written as DNA, the CDR3 is TGCGCCAGCAGCACTTTAGGCACCGGGGAGCTGTTTTTT. Amino acid sequence: CASSTLGTGELFF. The chain is built from TRBV5-1 and TRBJ2-2; no firm D call. CDR3 length: 13 residues. V was clipped by 4 bases and J by 4 bases, with 8 bases between them. Germline-derived CDR1 and CDR2 are SGHRS and YFSETQ.

This chain links TRBV5-6 with TRBJ2-1; TRBD2 is a possible D gene (6 bases). Germline V CDR1 and CDR2: SGHDT, YYEEEE. Trimming took off 2 bases at V and 6 bases at J, with 12 bases between the two ends. This CDR3 has 14 residues. The CDR3: CASSLREWGNEQFF. In nucleotides, the CDR3 is TGTGCCAGCAGCTTACGGGAGTGGGGCAATGAGCAGTTCTTC. The whole variable domain, filled in from reference TRBV5-6 and TRBJ2-1, reads DAGVTQSPTHLIKTRGQQVTLRCSPKSGHDTVSWYQQALGQGPQFIFQYYEEEERQRGNFPDRFSGHQFPNYSSELNVNALLLGDSALYLCASSLREWGNEQFFGPGTRLTVL.

CDR3 nucleotides: TGTGCCAGTAGTACCCCCCGGGGGCTGAACACTGAAGCTTTCTTT. Encoded protein: CASSTPRGLNTEAFF. The V call is TRBV19, the J call TRBJ1-1; D is perhaps TRBD1 (6 bases). Trimming cost V 4 bases and J 0 bases, with 12 bases left between them. This CDR3 region has 15 residues. CDR1 and CDR2 (germline): LNHDA, SQIVND (reference sequence).

The chain is built from TRBV27 and TRBJ1-5; D is possibly TRBD1 (6 bases). Germline assignment: CDR1 MNHEY and CDR2 SMNVEV (reference sequence). Trimming removed 5 bases from V and 0 bases from J, with 14 bases in between. This CDR3 region has 16 residues. The CDR3 nucleotides read TGTGCCAGCAGTCGGGGGCGGTACAATAGCAATCAGCCCCAGCATTTT. Translation gives CASSRGRYNSNQPQHF.

V usage is TRBV27 and J usage is TRBJ2-5; D perhaps matches TRBD1 (7 bases). Trimming took off 3 bases at V and 5 bases at J, with 16 bases between the two ends. CDR1 and CDR2 (germline): MNHEY, SMNVEV (reference sequence). The CDR3 contains 15 residues. CDR3 sequence reads: CASSFLQGRQETQYF. CDR3 nucleotides: TGTGCCAGCAGTTTCCTACAGGGGAGGCAGGAGACCCAGTACTTC.

V and J are TRBV25-1 and TRBJ2-7; D unresolved. This CDR3 is 14 amino acids long. CDR1 is MGHDK, CDR2 SYGVNS, per germline. The ends were cut back, 3 bases at V and 2 bases at J, with 11 bases in the middle. CDR3 residues: CASSESGHPYEQYF. In DNA, the CDR3 is TGTGCCAGCAGTGAGTCAGGTCACCCCTACGAGCAGTACTTC.